The sample holds a few counts of the clone carrying this TCR beta chain. Its antigen is undetermined. TCRdb itself ran the 5' RACE reads through MiXCR, one entry per CDR3 protein. The table lists a few hundred thousand distinct CDR3 sequences, 20% of them singletons. This sample is drawn from a study of CD8 T cells in ankylosing spondylitis. Study-level findings and limits: Matched ankylosing spondylitis synovial fluid reportedly showed significant enrichment of disease-linked clones. Researchers report that disease-linked clones proved CD8+ and relatively rare in peripheral blood. Earlier work had already found some motif variants in reactive arthritis synovial fluid and blood.

Looked up from germline, CDR1 is DFQATT and CDR2 is SNEGSKA (reference sequence). V was clipped by 6 bases and J by 7 bases; unmatched bases: 10. This CDR3 region has 14 residues. The V gene is TRBV20-1, the J gene TRBJ2-1; 9 bases fit TRBD1. The clonotype originates from a male donor with ankylosing spondylitis or in good health (not recorded which). The sample was blood, either unsorted or a sorted T cell fraction (not recorded which). The CDR3 nucleotides are TGCAGTGCGCAGCCGTGGGACAGGGCTAATGAGCAGTTCTTC. It codes for CSAQPWDRANEQFF.